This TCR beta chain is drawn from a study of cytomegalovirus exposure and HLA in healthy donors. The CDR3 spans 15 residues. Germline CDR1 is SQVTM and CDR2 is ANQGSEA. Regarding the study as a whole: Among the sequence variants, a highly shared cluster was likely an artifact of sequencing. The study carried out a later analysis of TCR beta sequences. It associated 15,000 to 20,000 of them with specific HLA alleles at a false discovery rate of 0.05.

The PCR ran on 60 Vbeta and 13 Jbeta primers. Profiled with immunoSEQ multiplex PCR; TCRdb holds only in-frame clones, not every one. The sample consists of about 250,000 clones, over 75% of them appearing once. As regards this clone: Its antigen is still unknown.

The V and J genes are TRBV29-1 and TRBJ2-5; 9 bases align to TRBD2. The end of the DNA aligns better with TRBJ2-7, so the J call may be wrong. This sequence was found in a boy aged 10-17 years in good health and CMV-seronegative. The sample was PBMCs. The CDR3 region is CSVGTRLAEPYEQYF. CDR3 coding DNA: TGCAGCGTCGGAACAAGACTAGCGGAGCCCTACGAGCAGTACTTC.